This T cell receptor beta chain was sequenced for a study of blood T cell repertoires in COVID-19. Turning to the study itself: Italy, Spain and the United States were the sources of the convalescent and acute COVID-19 samples. The analysed material was cDNA or gDNA that came from T cells, B-cell-depleted T cells, or PBMCs.

Authors' processing steps: For nucleated cells, counts were estimated from reference gene primer amplification. Assay: immunoSEQ multiplex PCR; the TCRdb copy retains only in-frame clones and omits some. That table gives V, J and clone size, and the DNA gave D and trimming. There are about 230,000 clones in the sample; roughly 80% occur only once, and roughly 7.9% lies in the top ten. V shed 0 bases and J shed 1 base, with 6 bases lying between them. The CDR3 contains 14 residues. In germline, CDR1 is SGHTA, CDR2 FQGTGA. The sequencing sample was made of peripheral blood. The clonotype comes from a woman older than 75 with acute or convalescent COVID-19. The chain recombines TRBV7-3 with TRBJ1-2; D not resolved. The CDR3 spells CASSLTQDNYGYTF. The CDR3 DNA reads as TGTGCCAGCAGCTTAACTCAGGATAACTATGGCTACACCTTC.